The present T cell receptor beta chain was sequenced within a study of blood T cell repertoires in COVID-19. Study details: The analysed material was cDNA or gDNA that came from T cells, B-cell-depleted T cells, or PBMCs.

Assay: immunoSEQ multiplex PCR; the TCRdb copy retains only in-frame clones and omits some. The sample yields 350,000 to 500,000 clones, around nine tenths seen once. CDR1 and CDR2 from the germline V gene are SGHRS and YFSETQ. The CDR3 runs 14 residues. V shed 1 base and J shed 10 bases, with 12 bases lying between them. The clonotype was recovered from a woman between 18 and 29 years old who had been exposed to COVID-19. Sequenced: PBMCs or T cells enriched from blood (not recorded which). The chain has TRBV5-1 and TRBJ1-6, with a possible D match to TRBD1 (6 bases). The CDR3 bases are TGCGCCAGCAGCTTGAGGCAGGGGAACTCACCCCTCCACTTT. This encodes CASSLRQGNSPLHF. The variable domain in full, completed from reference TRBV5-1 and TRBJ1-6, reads KAGVTQTPRYLIKTRGQQVTLSCSPISGHRSVSWYQQTPGQGLQFLFEYFSETQRNKGNFPGRFSGRQFSNSRSEMNVSTLELGDSALYLCASSLRQGNSPLHFGNGTRLTVT.